Listed below are T cell receptor beta chains from one sample, sequenced in a study of cytomegalovirus exposure and HLA in healthy donors. Measured with immunoSEQ multiplex PCR; TCRdb has only the in-frame clones, and not every one. Seen here are under 150,000 clones, over 65% observed once, and the top ten hold around 3.3%. Sequencing was carried out using PBMCs. Receptors originate from a woman aged 30 to 39 in good health and CMV-seropositive. CDR3s include the opening cysteine and the closing phenylalanine or tryptophan. The order of the fields is clone size, J gene, D gene, V gene, CDR3 DNA, CDR3 protein. D genes are given only for firm matches. Size is omitted from some rows. Given values are once, few, many or a class for expanded clones.

size: once
J: TRBJ1-5
D: .
V: TRBV4-1
DNA: TGCGCCAGCAGCCAAGATGGGAGCTCTCGTCAGCCCCAGCATTTT
CDR3: CASSQDGSSRQPQHF

size: few
J: TRBJ1-2
D: TRBD1
V: TRBV4-3
DNA: TGCGCCAGCAGCCAAGCCTCCGGGACAGGGAACTATGGCTACACCTTC
CDR3: CASSQASGTGNYGYTF

size: few
J: TRBJ2-2
D: .
V: TRBV6-1
DNA: TGTGCCAGCAGTAACTTAGCGGACACCGGGGAGCTGTTTTTT
CDR3: CASSNLADTGELFF

size: .
J: TRBJ1-1
D: .
V: TRBV7-3
DNA: TGTGCCAGCAGCTCTGCGCTCGGGACTGAAGCTTTCTTT
CDR3: CASSSALGTEAFF

size: .
J: TRBJ1-2
D: TRBD1
V: TRBV7-2
DNA: TGTGCCAGCAGTGCGGGACAGGGGGCTCCCCGAGATGGCTACACCTTC
CDR3: CASSAGQGAPRDGYTF

size: once
J: TRBJ2-5
D: .
V: TRBV28
DNA: TGTGCCAGCAGTTTCTCCTTATTCCGGCGAGGTGCTGAGACCCAGTACTTC
CDR3: CASSFSLFRRGAETQYF

size: .
J: TRBJ2-5
D: TRBD2
V: TRBV5-1
DNA: TGCGCCAGCAGCTTGGAGGCTAGCGGGGGGGCCCGAAAGACCCAGTACTTC
CDR3: CASSLEASGGARKTQYF

size: .
J: TRBJ1-2
D: TRBD1
V: TRBV27
DNA: TGTGCCAGCAGGCACGGGGACAGGGGCGATGGCTACACCTTC
CDR3: CASRHGDRGDGYTF

size: .
J: TRBJ1-4
D: .
V: TRBV6-5
DNA: TGTGCCAGCAGTGACCGGGCCCGGGGTGAAAAACTGTTTTTT
CDR3: CASSDRARGEKLFF

size: .
J: TRBJ2-7
D: TRBD2
V: TRBV9
DNA: TGTGCCAGCAGCGTAGAAGCGCGGGGGGGCTACGAGCAGTACTTC
CDR3: CASSVEARGGYEQYF

size: .
J: TRBJ1-2
D: .
V: TRBV19
DNA: TGTGCCAGTAGTCGGCGGGACGACGTCGGGGGCTACACCTTC
CDR3: CASSRRDDVGGYTF

size: .
J: TRBJ2-5
D: TRBD2
V: TRBV7-6
DNA: TGTGCCAGCAGCTCGGGACTAGCAGTGGAGACCCAGTACTTC
CDR3: CASSSGLAVETQYF

size: once
J: TRBJ2-7
D: .
V: TRBV6-1
DNA: TGTGCCAGCAGTGTGGCAGGCATTACCTACGAGCAGTACTTC
CDR3: CASSVAGITYEQYF

size: .
J: TRBJ1-6
D: TRBD1
V: TRBV30
DNA: TGTGCCTGGATGGTCCAGGGGGCGAATTCACCCCTCCACTTT
CDR3: CAWMVQGANSPLHF

size: .
J: TRBJ2-7
D: TRBD2
V: TRBV5-1
DNA: TGCGCCAGCAGCTGGACTAGCGGGGGGGCCTACGAGCAGTACTTC
CDR3: CASSWTSGGAYEQYF

size: .
J: TRBJ2-5
D: TRBD1
V: TRBV4-2
DNA: TGTGCCAGCAGCCAAGATAGAGGAGGAACAGGGGGCTTCCCAGAGACCCAGTACTTC
CDR3: CASSQDRGGTGGFPETQYF

size: .
J: TRBJ2-7
D: .
V: TRBV5-3
DNA: TGTGCCAGAAGCCAGGCCTCGGTTGAAGGCTACGAGCAGTACTTC
CDR3: CARSQASVEGYEQYF

size: many
J: TRBJ2-5
D: TRBD1
V: TRBV2
DNA: TGTGCCAGCAGCGGGACAGCGGAGACCCAGTACTTC
CDR3: CASSGTAETQYF

size: .
J: TRBJ2-7
D: TRBD2
V: TRBV6-6
DNA: TGTGCCAGCAGTTATACTAGCGGGGGTGGGGAGCAGTACTTC
CDR3: CASSYTSGGGEQYF

size: .
J: TRBJ1-1
D: .
V: TRBV5-6
DNA: TGTGCCAGCAGCTCACTACACGGGGAGAGCACTGAAGCTTTCTTT
CDR3: CASSSLHGESTEAFF

size: .
J: TRBJ1-4
D: .
V: TRBV5-1
DNA: TGCGCCAGCAGCTCCCGGTCATGGCGGGAAAAACTGTTTTTT
CDR3: CASSSRSWREKLFF

size: .
J: TRBJ2-1
D: TRBD1
V: TRBV5-1
DNA: TGCGCCAGCAGCCACACAACCGGACAGGGAAGTGGCAATGAGCAGTTCTTC
CDR3: CASSHTTGQGSGNEQFF

size: .
J: TRBJ2-5
D: TRBD1
V: TRBV5-4
DNA: TGTGCCAGCAGCGAGGGACAGGGCGAGACCCAGTACTTC
CDR3: CASSEGQGETQYF

size: .
J: TRBJ2-1
D: TRBD2
V: TRBV9
DNA: TGTGCCAGCAGCCCCGGGGGAGGGGATAACAATGAGCAGTTCTTC
CDR3: CASSPGGGDNNEQFF

size: .
J: TRBJ2-5
D: TRBD2
V: TRBV19
DNA: TGTGCCAGTAGTATTCAGCGGGGGGGCGTCCAAGAGACCCAGTACTTC
CDR3: CASSIQRGGVQETQYF

size: few
J: TRBJ2-1
D: .
V: TRBV2
DNA: TGTGCCAGCACTTTAACAATTTACAATGAGCAGTTCTTC
CDR3: CASTLTIYNEQFF

size: .
J: TRBJ2-4
D: TRBD1
V: TRBV7-7
DNA: TGTGCCAGCTTAATGAGACAGGGTATAACGGACATTCAGTACTTC
CDR3: CASLMRQGITDIQYF

size: few
J: TRBJ1-4
D: .
V: TRBV5-8
DNA: TGTGCCAGCAGCCTTATGAGAGGGGAAAAACTGTTTTTT
CDR3: CASSLMRGEKLFF

size: .
J: TRBJ2-3
D: .
V: TRBV6-6
DNA: TGTGCCAGTACAGGGAGGGACACAGATACGCAGTATTTT
CDR3: CASTGRDTDTQYF

size: .
J: TRBJ2-7
D: TRBD1
V: TRBV18
DNA: TGTGCCAGCTCACCGTCCGGGACAGGGAACTACGAGCAGTACTTC
CDR3: CASSPSGTGNYEQYF

size: .
J: TRBJ2-7
D: TRBD2
V: TRBV29-1
DNA: TGCAGCGCCGGGGACTATTCCTACGAGCAGTACTTC
CDR3: CSAGDYSYEQYF

size: .
J: TRBJ2-5
D: TRBD2
V: TRBV13
DNA: TGTGCCAGCAGCGGCTCTAGCGGGGGGACCCAAGAGACCCAGTACTTC
CDR3: CASSGSSGGTQETQYF

size: .
J: TRBJ2-7
D: TRBD2
V: TRBV4-2
DNA: TGTGCCAGCAGCCAAGGCCCCGGGAGCGGGGTTATCCACGAGCAGTACTTC
CDR3: CASSQGPGSGVIHEQYF

size: .
J: TRBJ2-2
D: .
V: TRBV2
DNA: TGTGCCAGCGGGCAGGTCGGGGAGCTGTTTTTT
CDR3: CASGQVGELFF